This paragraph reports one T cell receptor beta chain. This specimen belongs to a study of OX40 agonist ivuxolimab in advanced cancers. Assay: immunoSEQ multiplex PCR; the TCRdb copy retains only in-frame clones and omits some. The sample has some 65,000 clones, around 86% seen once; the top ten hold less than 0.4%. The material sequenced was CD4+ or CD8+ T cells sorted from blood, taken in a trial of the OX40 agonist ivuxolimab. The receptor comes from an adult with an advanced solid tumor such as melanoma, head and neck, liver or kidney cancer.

In DNA, the CDR3 is TGTGCCAGTAGTTCCGTCGCTAATGAAAAACTGTTTTTT. As protein: CASSSVANEKLFF. The V and J genes are TRBV19 and TRBJ1-4; unclear D gene. This CDR3 contains 13 residues. Germline CDR1 and CDR2: LNHDA and SQIVND (reference sequence). Trimming removed 5 bases at V and 3 bases at J, with 7 bases between.